This TCR beta chain was sequenced for a study of OX40 agonist ivuxolimab in advanced cancers. TCRdb's copy holds only in-frame clones and misses some; the assay was immunoSEQ multiplex PCR. This sample has tens of thousands of clones, with about nine tenths found just once. Overall study findings and caveats: Among patients with partial responses at 0.1-3.0 mg/kg, clonal expansion was among the lowest.

Of note for this clone: The target antigen is unknown.

There are 12 residues in the CDR3. Between the trimmed V and J ends, which lost 3 bases and 6 bases, there was a span of 9 bases. Per the germline V gene, CDR1 is SGHTA and CDR2 is FQGTGA. Specimen: CD4+ or CD8+ T cells sorted from blood, collected in a trial of the OX40 agonist ivuxolimab. V usage is TRBV7-3 and J usage is TRBJ2-7, with a weak D call TRBD2 (5 bases). The TCR was taken from an adult with an advanced solid tumor such as melanoma, head and neck, liver or kidney cancer. CDR3 residues: CASSFGGPEQYF. CDR3 nucleotides: TGTGCCAGCAGCTTCGGAGGTCCCGAGCAGTACTTC.